These 26 T cell receptor beta chains were sequenced from one sample in a study of T cells in Graves' hyperthyroidism and ophthalmopathy (dated by TCRdb to about 2019). Library preparation used multiplex PCR. TCRdb records Illumina HiSeq 2000 as the sequencer. TCR beta CDR3 regions were amplified from RNA transcripts. For the first round of RT-PCR on the TCR CDR3, the HTBI primer set was used together with the Qiagen OneStep RT-PCR kit. The public reads were quality trimmed at Q25 with fastp and then assembled into clones with MiXCR by TCRdb, keeping productive beta chains. Rows are unified per CDR3 protein, each entry keeping the most common DNA and genes. Present in this sample are 600,000 to 700,000 distinct CDR3 sequences, just under 45% of which were seen just once. The ten top clones hold under 8.5% of the sample. The sample consisted of peripheral blood or thyroid tissue (not recorded which). These receptors were taken from an adult man with Graves' disease, either hyperthyroidism or ophthalmopathy (not recorded which).

The chain couples TRBV19 to TRBJ1-4; perhaps TRBD1 as D (6 bases). The CDR3 totals 15 residues. V lost 10 bases, J lost 8 bases, and 23 bases lay in between. The germline gives CDR1 LNHDA, CDR2 SQIVND (reference sequence). The CDR3 sequence is CAISEGDTPGEKLFF. The CDR3 DNA is TGTGCCATCAGTGAGGGGGACACTCCGGGCGAAAAACTGTTTTTT.

This chain uses TRBV29-1 with TRBJ1-2; 7 bases are shared with TRBD1. The CDR3 covers 14 residues. The J segment lost 5 bases and the V segment lost 4 bases, leaving 10 bases of the junction unmatched. Germline values: CDR1 SQVTM, CDR2 ANQGSEA. CDR3 DNA: TGCAGCGTTGGCCCGACAGGGAGAGGATATGGCTACACCTTC. This sequence encodes CSVGPTGRGYGYTF. The full variable domain, rest sourced from reference TRBV29-1 and TRBJ1-2, is SAVISQKPSRDICQRGTSLTIQCQVDSQVTMMFWYRQQPGQSLTLIATANQGSEATYESGFVIDKFPISRPNLTFSTLTVSNMSPEDSSIYLCSVGPTGRGYGYTFGSGTRLTVV.

There are many counts of this clonotype. The chain combines TRBV10-3 with TRBJ1-4; D call uncertain. V was shortened by 3 bases and J by 4 bases, with 6 bases between the two germline ends. The CDR3 runs to 13 residues. Per germline, CDR1 ENHRY and CDR2 SYGVKD. The CDR3 loop reads CAISDGLNEKLFF. For the CDR3, the DNA is TGTGCCATCAGTGACGGCCTTAATGAAAAACTGTTTTTT.

The chain couples TRBV7-3 to TRBJ2-5, with 13 nucleotides matching TRBD2. This CDR3 is 15 amino acids long. Germline values: CDR1 SGHTA, CDR2 FQGTGA. Trimming at V came to 6 bases and at J to 5 bases, leaving 6 bases not matched to a gene. The CDR3 region is CASRRTSGRYETQYF. In nucleotides, the CDR3 is TGTGCCAGCAGACGGACTAGCGGGAGATATGAGACCCAGTACTTC.

The rearrangement joins TRBV29-1 to TRBJ1-1; 7 nucleotides match TRBD1. There are 12 residues in the CDR3. Germline V CDR1 and CDR2: SQVTM, ANQGSEA. The CDR3 here is CSEGQVLTEAFF. CDR3 bases: TGCAGTGAAGGACAGGTTCTGACAGAAGCTTTCTTT.

The J gene is TRBJ1-1, the V gene TRBV10-3, with TRBD1 as a possible D gene (6 bases). This CDR3 is built from 15 residues. V lost 3 bases and J lost 3, with 14 bases in between. Germline CDR1 reads ENHRY; CDR2 reads SYGVKD. CDR3 amino acids: CAISEQGHGYTEAFF. CDR3 sequence (DNA): TGTGCCATCAGTGAACAGGGACATGGCTACACTGAAGCTTTCTTT.

This clonotype was detected a few times. V is TRBV2 and J is TRBJ2-7; TRBD1 matches at 7 bases. The germline V gene encodes CDR1 SNHLY and CDR2 FYNNEI. The CDR3 is made up of 15 amino acids. V lost 5 bases and J lost 2; bases outside the gene matches: 9. This CDR3 reads CASSLGGRAAYEQYF. As DNA, the CDR3 is TGTGCCAGCAGTTTAGGGGGCAGGGCTGCCTACGAGCAGTACTTC.

As concerns this clonotype: This clone may be a read error of a much larger clone one base away. The V call is TRBV29-1, the J call TRBJ2-5; D not resolved. Germline CDR1 reads SQVTM; CDR2 reads ANQGSEA. CDR3 length: 10 residues. In DNA, the CDR3 is TGCAACGTTGGCACAGAGACCCAGTACTTC. Encoded protein: CNVGTETQYF.

V is TRBV6-6 and J is TRBJ1-2, with D possibly TRBD1 on 6 matching bases. CDR1 and CDR2 (germline): MNHNY, SVGAGI (reference sequence). Trimming left V 10 bases short and J 4 bases short, with 19 bases between. The CDR3 runs to 14 residues. The DNA of the CDR3 is TGTGCCACCCTAACCCCCGGCAGGGGCTATGGCTACACCTTC. Translating it yields CATLTPGRGYGYTF.

Comments on this clonotype: A much larger clone differs from this one at a single base, so this may be a read error. The chain uses TRBV24-1 and TRBJ2-5; D is ambiguous. In germline, CDR1 is KGHDR, CDR2 SFDVKD. CDR3 length: 15 residues. In DNA, the CDR3 is TGTGTCACCAGTGACCCCCTTGGAGTCCAAGAGACCCAGTACTTC. This sequence encodes CVTSDPLGVQETQYF.

The table lists this clonotype with many counts. The chain links TRBV15 to TRBJ2-7; D is possibly TRBD2 (6 bases). The length of the CDR3 is 15 residues. Trimming removed 0 bases at V and 3 bases at J, with 12 bases between. Germline lookup yields CDR1 LNHNV and CDR2 YYDKDF (reference sequence). DNA for the CDR3: TGTGCCACCAGCAGAGATAGTGGGGGGAGCTACGAGCAGTACTTC. Residues: CATSRDSGGSYEQYF.

The V and J genes are TRBV12-3 or TRBV12-4 and TRBJ1-6; the D gene is possibly TRBD1 (5 bases). The CDR3 is made up of 16 amino acids. V was pared by 2 bases and J by 10 bases, with 18 bases between. In DNA form, the CDR3 reads TGTGCCAGCAGTTTATCCCGACGGGGGAGAAGGTCACCCCTCCACTTT. Residues: CASSLSRRGRRSPLHF.

This clonotype appeared a few times. The chain is built from TRBV12-3 or TRBV12-4 and TRBJ1-3; D not resolved. The CDR3 contains 16 residues. V was clipped by 5 bases and J by 0 bases, with 14 bases between them. In DNA, the CDR3 is TGTGCCAGCAGTAATGGGCACCGTCTCTCTGGAAACACCATATATTTT. This sequence encodes CASSNGHRLSGNTIYF.

This clonotype has a handful of counts. The chain is built from TRBV7-9 and TRBJ2-7; TRBD1 agrees at 9 bases. V gave up 3 bases and J gave up 6 bases; unmatched junction bases: 6. The CDR3 has 14 residues. Germline V gene data show CDR1 as SEHNR and CDR2 as FQNEAQ (reference sequence). The CDR3 here is CASSFRDRVGEQYF. The CDR3 coding sequence is TGTGCCAGCAGCTTCCGGGACAGGGTGGGCGAGCAGTACTTC.

About this clonotype itself: A much more abundant neighbour one base away suggests this may be a read error. This is likely a read error, given that the CDR3 carries no conserved phenylalanine or tryptophan at its end. The V call is TRBV7-9, the J call TRBJ1-1, with D uncertain. From germline, CDR1 is SEHNR and CDR2 FQNEAQ (reference sequence). This CDR3 comprises 10 residues. The V and J ends lost 11 bases and 2 bases respectively, with 6 bases between them. The CDR3 loop reads CAAGNTEAFY. CDR3 DNA: TGTGCCGCTGGAAACACTGAAGCTTTCTAT.

The gene calls are TRBV20-1 and TRBJ1-5; possibly TRBD1 for D (6 bases). Trimming cost V 4 bases and J 0 bases, with 10 bases left between them. The CDR3 covers 14 residues. The germline gives CDR1 DFQATT, CDR2 SNEGSKA (reference sequence). CDR3 coding DNA: TGCAGTGCTAAAGGACAGAGTAGCAATCAGCCCCAGCATTTT. Residues: CSAKGQSSNQPQHF.

The rearrangement links TRBV19 to TRBJ1-2, with 10 bases matching TRBD1. Per germline, CDR1 LNHDA and CDR2 SQIVND (reference sequence). V trimming: 3 bases; J trimming: 8 bases; junction bases outside the gene matches: 18. This CDR3 is built from 18 residues. This chain's CDR3 is CASSILETVGTGVGGYTF. CDR3 DNA: TGTGCCAGTAGTATCCTCGAAACCGTCGGGACAGGGGTAGGAGGCTACACCTTC.

This chain joins TRBV25-1 and TRBJ2-7, with TRBD2 identical over 7 bases. Germline CDR1 and CDR2: MGHDK and SYGVNS. The CDR3 is made up of 13 amino acids. The V segment lost 7 bases and the J segment 6 bases; nucleotides outside the gene matches: 9. In nucleotides, the CDR3 is TGTGCCAGCACGGCAGCGGGGATTCTCGAGCAGTACTTC. As protein: CASTAAGILEQYF.

The chain recombines TRBV6-5 with TRBJ1-3; no clear D gene. In germline, CDR1 is MNHEY, CDR2 SVGAGI. This CDR3 has 16 residues. V shed 5 bases and J shed 0 bases, with 14 bases lying between them. The CDR3 sequence: CASSPPQEFSGNTIYF. CDR3 nucleotides: TGTGCCAGCAGTCCCCCTCAGGAATTCTCTGGAAACACCATATATTTT.

V usage is TRBV20-1 and J usage is TRBJ2-5, with D unresolved. CDR1 is DFQATT, CDR2 SNEGSKA, per germline (reference sequence). V lost 3 bases and J 0 bases, leaving 8 bases between the germline ends. The length of the CDR3 is 13 residues. The CDR3 DNA reads TGCAGTGCTAGCCCACCCTACCAAGAGACCCAGTACTTC. It codes for CSASPPYQETQYF.

This clonotype came up a few times. The chain links TRBV7-9 to TRBJ1-6, with TRBD1 matching 7 bases. In germline, CDR1 is SEHNR, CDR2 FQNEAQ (reference sequence). V gave up 6 bases and J gave up 7 bases; unmatched junction bases: 6. There are 14 residues in the CDR3. The CDR3 loop is CASRTGQTNSPLHF. The CDR3 DNA reads as TGTGCCAGCAGGACGGGACAGACAAATTCACCCCTCCACTTT. Full variable domain (remainder filled in from reference TRBV7-9 and TRBJ1-6): DTGVSQNPRHKITKRGQNVTFRCDPISEHNRLYWYRQTLGQGPEFLTYFQNEAQLEKSRLLSDRFSAERPKGSFSTLEIQRTEQGDSAMYLCASRTGQTNSPLHFGNGTRLTVT.

The chain combines TRBV29-1 with TRBJ1-4; D may be TRBD1 (6 bases). The CDR3 extends over 15 amino acids. V was clipped by 0 bases and J by 7 bases, with 15 bases between them. The germline V gene has CDR1 SQVTM and CDR2 ANQGSEA. The CDR3 is CSVEDSGGRGEKLFF. DNA for the CDR3: TGCAGCGTTGAAGATTCGGGGGGCCGGGGTGAAAAACTGTTTTTT. The complete variable domain, with remaining parts taken from reference TRBV29-1 and TRBJ1-4, reads SAVISQKPSRDICQRGTSLTIQCQVDSQVTMMFWYRQQPGQSLTLIATANQGSEATYESGFVIDKFPISRPNLTFSTLTVSNMSPEDSSIYLCSVEDSGGRGEKLFFGSGTQLSVL.

This clonotype was recorded a few times. The V call is TRBV2, the J call TRBJ1-5; no reliable D call. This CDR3 is built from 13 residues. V was pared by 4 bases and J by 11 bases, with 15 bases between. Germline CDR1 and CDR2: SNHLY and FYNNEI. The CDR3 bases are TGTGCCAGCAGTGCAAAGGCTAGCAGCACCCAGCATTTT. This translates into CASSAKASSTQHF. Full variable domain (rest looked up from reference TRBV2 and TRBJ1-5): EPEVTQTPSHQVTQMGQEVILRCVPISNHLYFYWYRQILGQKVEFLVSFYNNEISEKSEIFDDQFSVERPDGSNFTLKIRSTKLEDSAMYFCASSAKASSTQHFGDGTRLSIL.

CDR3 nucleotides: TGTGCCAGCAGCTTGGGGACCGGGACAGCTGGAAACACCATATATTTT. Protein: CASSLGTGTAGNTIYF. This rearrangement joins TRBV5-6 to TRBJ1-3, with 7 bases aligning to TRBD1. V shed 0 bases, J shed 2 bases, and the junction held 5 bases outside the gene matches. The CDR3 spans 16 residues. In germline, CDR1 is SGHDT, CDR2 YYEEEE. Using reference TRBV5-6 and TRBJ1-3 for the parts outside the CDR3, the full variable domain is DAGVTQSPTHLIKTRGQQVTLRCSPKSGHDTVSWYQQALGQGPQFIFQYYEEEERQRGNFPDRFSGHQFPNYSSELNVNALLLGDSALYLCASSLGTGTAGNTIYFGEGSWLTVV.

Ten or more counts support this clonotype. The CDR3 nucleotides are TGCAGCGTTGTCTGGGAGTACGAGCAGTACTTC. It specifies CSVVWEYEQYF. This chain connects TRBV29-1 to TRBJ2-7; possible D gene TRBD2, 5 bases. Germline V gene lookup returns CDR1 SQVTM and CDR2 ANQGSEA. This CDR3 has 11 amino acids. The ends were cut back, 4 bases at V and 4 bases at J, with 8 bases in the middle.

This clonotype has at least ten counts. The chain links TRBV5-8 to TRBJ1-4; D unresolved. CDR1 SGHTS and CDR2 YDEGEE come from the germline V gene. V was pared by 2 bases and J by 7 bases, with 15 bases between. This CDR3 has 15 residues. CDR3 nucleotides: TGTGCCAGCAGCTTACGTTTCAGCAGCAGTGAAAAACTGTTTTTT. Translated: CASSLRFSSSEKLFF.